The 18 T cell receptor beta chains below come from one sample, sequenced in a study of cytomegalovirus exposure and HLA in healthy donors. This table comes from immunoSEQ multiplex PCR, and its TCRdb copy is limited to in-frame clones, with some not included. The table lists 250,000 to 400,000 clones, over 75% of them singletons. The sequenced sample consisted of PBMCs. The receptor source for this set is a man aged 30 to 39 in good health and CMV-seronegative.

The chain joins TRBV9 to TRBJ1-5; TRBD1 is a possible D gene (6 bases). The CDR3 runs to 15 residues. With 4 bases removed from V and 2 bases from J, the gap between germline ends came to 13 bases. Germline values: CDR1 SGDLS, CDR2 YYNGEE. This CDR3 is CASSSGTSGNQPQHF. The CDR3 coding sequence is TGTGCCAGCAGCTCCGGGACATCTGGCAATCAGCCCCAGCATTTT.

The chain employs TRBV7-9 and TRBJ2-1, with D uncertain. CDR1 SEHNR and CDR2 FQNEAQ come from the germline V gene (reference sequence). This CDR3 spans 14 amino acids. V lost 0 bases to trimming and J lost 1 base, with 4 bases between them. The CDR3 DNA follows: TGTGCCAGCAGCTTAGCATCTTCCTACAATGAGCAGTTCTTC. This sequence encodes CASSLASSYNEQFF.

The V and J genes are TRBV15 and TRBJ1-4, with a possible D match to TRBD1 (5 bases). The CDR3 covers 17 residues. Germline values: CDR1 LNHNV, CDR2 YYDKDF (reference sequence). The V and J ends lost 3 bases and 3 bases respectively, with 17 bases between them. In DNA form, the CDR3 reads TGTGCCACCAGCAGTGAACCTGACAGACGGGCTAATGAAAAACTGTTTTTT. Translation gives CATSSEPDRRANEKLFF.

V and J are TRBV4-2 and TRBJ2-1; TRBD1 aligns across 7 bases. J gave up 6 bases and V 1 base, and 9 bases lay outside the gene matches. The CDR3 sequence is 16 residues long. Germline V gene sequence: CDR1 LGHNA, CDR2 YNFKEQ. The chain's CDR3 is CASSQAQGDPLNEQFF. CDR3 DNA: TGTGCCAGCAGCCAAGCCCAGGGGGATCCCCTCAATGAGCAGTTCTTC.

CDR3 in DNA: TGTGCCAGCAGCTTGAGGGGGAGAATGAACACTGAAGCTTTCTTT. This encodes CASSLRGRMNTEAFF. The rearrangement links TRBV5-4 to TRBJ1-1, with D tentatively TRBD1 (6 bases). V lost 1 base, J lost 0 bases, and 10 bases lay in between. Germline CDR1 SGHNT, CDR2 YYREEE (reference sequence). This CDR3 spans 15 amino acids.

V and J are TRBV29-1 and TRBJ1-2; 9 positions match TRBD1. V shed 3 bases and J 2 bases; nucleotides not matched to a gene: 4. CDR1 and CDR2 (germline): SQVTM, ANQGSEA. CDR3 length: 14 amino acids. CDR3 in DNA: TGCAGCGTTGAGGGGACAGGGAACAACTATGGCTACACCTTC. As protein: CSVEGTGNNYGYTF.

The gene calls are TRBV9 and TRBJ2-3; 8 bases are shared with TRBD1. There are 17 residues in the CDR3. V was clipped by 0 bases and J by 6 bases; unmatched bases: 12. CDR1 is SGDLS and CDR2 is YYNGEE in the germline V gene. The CDR3 DNA reads TGTGCCAGCAGCGTAGGGACAGGGCCCCTAGGGGTTGATACGCAGTATTTT. The encoded protein is CASSVGTGPLGVDTQYF.

J is TRBJ2-7 and V is TRBV6-5; D might be TRBD2 (5 bases). The CDR3 is made up of 15 amino acids. The V end lost 5 bases, the J end lost 7 bases, and 21 bases lay between the germline ends. The germline V gene has CDR1 MNHEY and CDR2 SVGAGI. DNA of the CDR3: TGTGCCAGCAGTCCCCCGGCAGTCGGGGTCTGGGAGCAGTACTTC. Translation gives CASSPPAVGVWEQYF.

CDR3 sequence: CASSAQGTVYEQYF. The DNA for the CDR3 is TGTGCCAGTAGTGCACAGGGAACTGTGTACGAGCAGTACTTC. The chain combines TRBV19 with TRBJ2-7; D is possibly TRBD1 (6 bases). Trimming left V 5 bases short and J 4 bases short, with 15 bases between. This CDR3 has 14 residues. From germline, CDR1 is LNHDA and CDR2 SQIVND (reference sequence).

This clone is a singleton in its sample. The chain carries TRBV6-5 and TRBJ2-5; no clear D gene. The CDR3 consists of 13 residues. The germline V gene encodes CDR1 MNHEY and CDR2 SVGAGI. The V end was cut by 0 bases, the J end by 5 bases, with 7 bases between. CDR3 loop: CASSYSRIETQYF. The CDR3 nucleotides read TGTGCCAGCAGTTACTCGAGGATTGAGACCCAGTACTTC.

The chain carries TRBV11-2 and TRBJ2-5; TRBD1 aligns across 7 bases. The junction had 9 bases not matched to a gene; V was cut back by 3 bases and J by 14 bases. The CDR3 consists of 12 residues. Per the germline V gene, CDR1 is SGHAT and CDR2 is FQNNGV. In DNA, the CDR3 is TGTGCCAGCAGCTTCTCCCGGGGACAGCCCTACTTC. Amino acids: CASSFSRGQPYF.

Comments on this clone: At one end the junction does not follow the germline gene, possibly because of a read error. The V gene is TRBV18, the J gene TRBJ1-5, with D tentatively TRBD1 (6 bases). CDR3 size: 16 residues. Germline V gives CDR1 KGHSH, CDR2 LQKENI. The CDR3 DNA reads TGTGCCAGCTCACTTGAGACAGGTTATAGCGATCAGCCCCAGCATTTT. It yields the protein CASSLETGYSDQPQHF.

The chain is built from TRBV5-8 and TRBJ2-7, with 7 positions matching TRBD2. The CDR3 has 15 residues. CDR1 is SGHTS, CDR2 YDEGEE, per germline. V was pared by 3 bases and J by 2 bases, with 8 bases of the junction left unmatched. CDR3 amino acids: CASSSRGGPTYEQYF. The CDR3 DNA reads as TGTGCCAGCAGCTCACGCGGGGGACCCACCTACGAGCAGTACTTC.

This clone appeared a single time. J is TRBJ1-5 and V is TRBV6-6; perhaps TRBD1 as D (6 bases). The V gene's germline CDR1 is MNHNY and CDR2 SVGAGI (reference sequence). Trimming stripped 5 bases from V and 1 base from J, with 15 bases between. The CDR3 sequence is 16 residues long. CDR3 nucleotides: TGTGCCAGCAGTACCCCTTCAGGGGCAAGCAATCAGCCCCAGCATTTT. The encoded protein is CASSTPSGASNQPQHF.

V gene TRBV15 combines with J gene TRBJ1-1, with TRBD1 matching 8 bases. Losses at the gene ends were 1 base for V and 5 bases for J; bases not matched to a gene: 3. There are 14 residues in the CDR3. The germline V gene has CDR1 LNHNV and CDR2 YYDKDF (reference sequence). This CDR3 is CATSRVGQGTEAFF. The CDR3 nucleotides read TGTGCCACCAGCAGAGTAGGACAGGGTACTGAAGCTTTCTTT.

The rearrangement links TRBV5-4 to TRBJ2-1, with D possibly TRBD1 on 5 matching bases. Per the germline V gene, CDR1 is SGHNT and CDR2 is YYREEE (reference sequence). V was trimmed by 4 bases and J by 4 bases, leaving 12 bases between them. The CDR3 covers 14 residues. Here the CDR3 reads CASSPTEQYNEQFF. CDR3 nucleotides: TGTGCCAGCAGCCCGACAGAGCAGTACAATGAGCAGTTCTTC.

The CDR3 sequence is CASSGVLNSGNSPLHF. The CDR3, as DNA: TGTGCCAGCAGTGGCGTTTTGAATTCCGGTAATTCACCCCTCCACTTT. The chain employs TRBV2 and TRBJ1-6; D is unresolved. This CDR3 comprises 16 residues. Germline assignment: CDR1 SNHLY and CDR2 FYNNEI. V dropped 4 bases and J dropped 6 bases, with 16 bases sitting between them.

The chain couples TRBV9 to TRBJ2-3; 9 bases map to TRBD2. Losses at the gene ends were 0 bases for V and 3 bases for J; bases not matched to a gene: 2. This CDR3 region has 15 residues. The germline V gene encodes CDR1 SGDLS and CDR2 YYNGEE. The chain's CDR3 is CASSVGLAATDTQYF. CDR3 in DNA: TGTGCCAGCAGCGTAGGACTAGCGGCTACAGATACGCAGTATTTT.